This T cell receptor (beta chain) appears in the sequencing data of a study of spatial heterogeneity in lung cancer. Overall study: Samples came from roughly 75 TRACERx patients with untreated early-stage lung cancer. Some blood samples were collected at disease recurrence, with a median of approximately 400 days to first recurrence. Detection consistently yielded more beta chains than alpha chains.

The trim removed 4 bases at V and 0 bases at J, leaving 0 bases unmatched. Germline-derived CDR1 and CDR2 are LGHDT and YNNKEL (reference sequence). The CDR3 runs to 14 residues. By share, this clonotype ranks as medium-sized. Within a library made for alpha chains, this beta chain is off target, and its count is uninformative. TCR cDNA molecules were tagged individually, and each one carried a unique molecular identifier. Each CDR3 protein gets one entry after TCRdb re-called the 5' RACE reads with MiXCR. This sample carries around 10,000 distinct CDR3 sequences, approximately 3.5% of them seen once, and the ten largest clones take 18%. Time point: blood taken at disease recurrence. Frozen PBMC, nontumor lung or tumor provided whole RNA, which was sequenced unsorted.

The V and J genes are TRBV3-1 and TRBJ2-3; 8 nucleotides match TRBD2. This clonotype originated in a female donor with early-stage non-small cell lung cancer. The sequenced sample was PBMCs, obtained at recurrence. The CDR3 DNA reads as TGTGCCAGCAGCCCGGGGGGGAGCACAGATACGCAGTATTTT. It encodes CASSPGGSTDTQYF.